This T cell receptor (beta chain) is drawn from a study of T cells in narcolepsy. The study, taken as a whole, reports: Autoreactive HCRT-specific and TRIB2-specific clonotypes were marked in same-patient CSF-versus-blood CD4+ comparisons.

Using immunoSEQ multiplex PCR, the repertoire was profiled, and TCRdb retains in-frame clones only, with some absent. The sample includes approximately 35,000 clones, more than 70% of them seen just once. As for this clone: Its antigen remains unidentified.

Trimming left V 8 bases short and J 5 bases short, with 13 bases between. The germline V gene encodes CDR1 SGHVS and CDR2 FNYEAQ. The CDR3 consists of 12 residues. This TCR was recovered from a human donor in good health. Sample: memory (CD45RA-) CD4+ T cells from blood. The chain is built from TRBV7-6 and TRBJ2-7, with D perhaps matching TRBD2 (6 bases). The CDR3, as DNA: TGTGCCAGCGGTCTACTAGCCCACGAGCAGTACTTC. Its protein product is CASGLLAHEQYF.